This TCR beta chain was found in a study of radiotherapy plus CTLA-4 blockade in lung cancer (dated by TCRdb to 2016 to 2018). About the investigation overall: Among the enrolled patients, about 19% had an objective response, and 31% reached disease control. The research as a whole found: Increased serum interferon-beta after radiation, together with early dynamic changes in blood T cell clones, were reported to be the strongest predictors of response. After treatment with radiotherapy and ipilimumab, TCR clones that originated in tumors expanded in peripheral blood.

In its sample, this clone was seen once. It has no known antigen specificity. There are no base qualities to consult, and no much larger clone falls within one base. Inclusive of the bounding cysteine and phenylalanine, the CDR3 is 15 residues long. The CDR3 DNA has 45 bases and is translated from base 1. CDR1 SGHNT and CDR2 YENEEA are derived from the germline V gene. V was cut back by 0 bases and J by 7 bases, leaving a gap of 16 bases between them. Focal radiation therapy combined with CTLA-4 blockade (ipilimumab) was tested in patients with chemo-refractory metastatic non-small-cell lung cancer. Libraries were made using the immunoSEQ multiplex PCR assay. The table was pulled from immuneACCESS by TCRdb, which kept in-frame rearrangements only. Such tables lose some clones; where checked, under half of the loss comes from unresolved V genes, and the rest has no known cause. This sample holds about 91,000 clones; about 78% were observed only once. About 14% of the sample is in the top ten clones.

Recombination linked TRBV11-3 to TRBJ2-7; a tentative D match to TRBD1 spans 6 bases. The sequence derives from a human donor with non-small cell lung cancer that progressed on radiotherapy plus ipilimumab. The sequences come from peripheral blood, collected from a patient treated with radiotherapy plus ipilimumab. The CDR3 protein sequence reads: CASSLDTNRVREQYF. The DNA is TGTGCCAGCAGCTTAGATACCAACAGGGTGCGGGAGCAGTACTTC.